The 11 T cell receptor beta chains presented below share a single source sample, sequenced in a study of T cell changes during pregnancy in multiple sclerosis. The repertoire was sequenced with immunoSEQ multiplex PCR; TCRdb's copy has only in-frame clones and lacks some. The data show tens of thousands of clones, just over 90% seen once. The material was CD4+ T cells from peripheral blood mononuclear cells, obtained in the second trimester of pregnancy. Receptors were obtained from a female donor with multiple sclerosis, enrolled in a pregnancy study.

For the CDR3, the DNA is TGTGCCACCAGCCGGCATGACAGCTCTGGGGCCAACGTCCTGACTTTC. The encoded protein is CATSRHDSSGANVLTF. This chain connects TRBV15 to TRBJ2-6; D possibly corresponds to TRBD1 (5 bases). CDR1 is LNHNV and CDR2 is YYDKDF in the germline V gene (reference sequence). Trimming took off 5 bases at V and 0 bases at J, with 11 bases between the two ends. The CDR3 has 16 residues.

This chain joins TRBV28 and TRBJ2-5, with a tentative D call TRBD2 (7 bases). Germline-derived CDR1 and CDR2 are MDHEN and SYDVKM. Trimming took 10 bases from V and 4 from J, leaving 22 bases between them. The CDR3 covers 15 residues. The CDR3: CATWEGRGGRETQYF. CDR3 nucleotides: TGTGCCACCTGGGAGGGCAGGGGAGGTAGAGAGACCCAGTACTTC.

V is TRBV28 and J is TRBJ2-1, with 8 bases that match TRBD1. The germline CDR1 and CDR2 sequences are MDHEN and SYDVKM. The CDR3 runs to 13 residues. V shed 8 bases, J shed 7 bases, and the junction held 7 bases outside the gene matches. As DNA, the CDR3 is TGTGCCAGCCTAAGGACAGGGCAAAATGAGCAGTTCTTC. Translation gives CASLRTGQNEQFF.

The chain uses TRBV5-1 and TRBJ2-6, with 10 bases aligning to TRBD2. The CDR3 length is 18 residues. J was trimmed by 2 bases and V by 1 base; bases with no gene match: 6. Germline V gene sequence: CDR1 SGHRS, CDR2 YFSETQ. The CDR3 DNA reads as TGCGCCAGCAGCTTGTCAGCGGGAGGGGTAGCTGGGGCCAACGTCCTGACTTTC. Translated: CASSLSAGGVAGANVLTF.

This chain links TRBV6-5 with TRBJ2-7, with D perhaps TRBD1 (5 bases). The CDR3 extends over 14 amino acids. Germline CDR1 reads MNHEY; CDR2 reads SVGAGI. V was shortened by 1 base and J by 4 bases, with 11 bases between the two germline ends. The CDR3 nucleotides read TGTGCCAGCAGTTACTTCAGCCCAGGGTACGAGCAGTACTTC. It encodes CASSYFSPGYEQYF.

The chain is built from TRBV5-1 and TRBJ1-1; no clear D. Germline CDR1 SGHRS, CDR2 YFSETQ. Trimming stripped 4 bases from V and 4 bases from J, with 14 bases between. The CDR3 runs 14 residues. CDR3 amino acids: CASSTQASGTEAFF. The CDR3 region has the DNA TGCGCCAGCAGCACTCAAGCAAGTGGCACTGAAGCTTTCTTT.

This sequence joins TRBV30 and TRBJ2-2; the match to TRBD2 covers 9 bases. V was pared by 6 bases and J by 2 bases, with 4 bases of the junction left unmatched. The germline CDR1 and CDR2 sequences are GTSNPN and SVGIG (reference sequence). This CDR3 region has 14 residues. CDR3 sequence: CACRLAANTGELFF. In DNA, the CDR3 is TGTGCCTGTCGACTAGCGGCAAACACCGGGGAGCTGTTTTTT.

The rearrangement uses TRBV28 and TRBJ1-1; weak D call: TRBD1 (5 bases). V shed 2 bases and J shed 8 bases, with 18 bases lying between them. This CDR3 has 15 amino acids. Germline V lookup: CDR1 MDHEN, CDR2 SYDVKM. The CDR3 region has the DNA TGTGCCAGCAGTTTAATAGGAGGGACTGTCGGCGAAGCTTTCTTT. It specifies CASSLIGGTVGEAFF.

The rearrangement uses TRBV5-1 and TRBJ1-1, with no clear D. Germline V gene data show CDR1 as SGHRS and CDR2 as YFSETQ. Trimming left V 0 bases short and J 1 base short, with 10 bases between. This CDR3 has 15 amino acids. CDR3 nucleotides: TGCGCCAGCAGCTTGGTAGTGGGGAGGAACACTGAAGCTTTCTTT. Encoded protein: CASSLVVGRNTEAFF.

This sequence joins TRBV30 and TRBJ1-2; D gene ambiguous. V lost 1 base and J 8 bases, leaving 11 bases between the germline ends. Per the germline V gene, CDR1 is GTSNPN and CDR2 is SVGIG (reference sequence). This CDR3 has 12 amino acids. The CDR3, as DNA: TGTGCCTGGAGTGCCGGACTGGGGGGCTACACCTTC. Translated: CAWSAGLGGYTF. Full variable domain (missing parts from reference TRBV30 and TRBJ1-2): SQTIHQWPATLVQPVGSPLSLECTVEGTSNPNLYWYRQAAGRGLQLLFYSVGIGQISSEVPQNLSASRPQDRQFILSSKKLLLSDSGFYLCAWSAGLGGYTFGSGTRLTVV.

The chain is built from TRBV27 and TRBJ1-2; 11 nucleotides align to TRBD1. Germline V CDR1 and CDR2: MNHEY, SMNVEV (reference sequence). The CDR3 runs to 15 residues. V dropped 4 bases and J dropped 5; count of bases not matched to a gene: 6. CDR3 region: CASSYSDRGLYGYTF. Written as DNA, the CDR3 is TGTGCCAGCAGTTATTCGGACAGGGGGCTTTATGGCTACACCTTC.